The clone carrying this TCR beta chain was observed many times. Its antigen is not known. TCRdb processed the RT-PCR reads anew with MiXCR; each CDR3 protein has one entry. The table lists about 150,000 distinct CDR3 sequences, about 10% of them singletons. The source of the sample is a study of response to subunit inactivated influenza vaccine. Germline V lookup: CDR1 KGHDR, CDR2 SFDVKD. Trimming took off 3 bases at V and 3 bases at J, with 11 bases between the two ends. This CDR3 is 15 amino acids long. General observations from the study: New T cells are recruited in small numbers by each seasonal influenza vaccination, according to the authors' suggestion.

This receptor was obtained from a man between 50 and 69 years old who received an inactivated influenza vaccine. The gene calls are TRBV24-1 and TRBJ2-1; D may be TRBD1 (5 bases). The sample consisted of CD8+ T cells sorted from PBMCs, taken around 25 months after vaccination. Here the CDR3 reads CATSDVDTSYNEQFF. The CDR3 nucleotides read TGTGCCACCAGTGATGTGGACACCAGCTACAATGAGCAGTTCTTC.